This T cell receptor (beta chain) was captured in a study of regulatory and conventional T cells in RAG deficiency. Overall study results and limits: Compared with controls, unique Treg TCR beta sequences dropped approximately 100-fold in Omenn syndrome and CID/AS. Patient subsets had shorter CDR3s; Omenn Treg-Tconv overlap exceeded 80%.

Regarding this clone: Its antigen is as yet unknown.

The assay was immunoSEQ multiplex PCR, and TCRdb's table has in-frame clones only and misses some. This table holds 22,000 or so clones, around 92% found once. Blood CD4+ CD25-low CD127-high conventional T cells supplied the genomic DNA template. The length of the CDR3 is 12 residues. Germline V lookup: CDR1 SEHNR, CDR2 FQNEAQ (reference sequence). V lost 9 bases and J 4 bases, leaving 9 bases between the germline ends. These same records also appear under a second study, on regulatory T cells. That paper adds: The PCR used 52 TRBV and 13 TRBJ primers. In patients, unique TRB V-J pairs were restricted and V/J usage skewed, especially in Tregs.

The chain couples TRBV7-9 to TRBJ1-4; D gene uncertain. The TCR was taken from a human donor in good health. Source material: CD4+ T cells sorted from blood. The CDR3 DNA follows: TGTGCCAGTTCGGGTTATAATGAAAAACTGTTTTTT. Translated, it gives CASSGYNEKLFF.